This T cell receptor (beta chain) comes out of a study of OX40 agonist ivuxolimab in advanced cancers. Study-wide results and caveats: On average, CD8+ T cells showed a greater number of expanded clones than CD4+. Circulating CD4+ and CD8+ T cells showed clonal expansion by week 6 at 0.1 to 3.0 mg/kg.

A single count supports this clone. Its antigen is still unknown. Sequencing was performed with immunoSEQ multiplex PCR; in TCRdb, only in-frame clones are kept and a portion is missing. The table includes tens of thousands of clones, roughly 80% detected once. This CDR3 contains 12 residues. Trimming cost V 2 bases and J 5 bases, with 6 bases left between them. In germline, CDR1 is SGHTA, CDR2 FQGNSA. Autoimmune disease history or systemic immunosuppression led to patient exclusion. Blood was sampled at baseline, cycle 4 day 1, and cycle 7 day 1. The sample in question was CD4+ or CD8+ T cells sorted from blood, obtained in a trial of the OX40 agonist ivuxolimab. The V call is TRBV7-2, the J call TRBJ1-1; D gene unclear. The receptor's source is an adult with an advanced solid tumor such as melanoma, head and neck, liver or kidney cancer. CDR3 bases: TGTGCCAGCAGCTTACTGGGGACTGAAGCTTTCTTT. It yields the protein CASSLLGTEAFF.